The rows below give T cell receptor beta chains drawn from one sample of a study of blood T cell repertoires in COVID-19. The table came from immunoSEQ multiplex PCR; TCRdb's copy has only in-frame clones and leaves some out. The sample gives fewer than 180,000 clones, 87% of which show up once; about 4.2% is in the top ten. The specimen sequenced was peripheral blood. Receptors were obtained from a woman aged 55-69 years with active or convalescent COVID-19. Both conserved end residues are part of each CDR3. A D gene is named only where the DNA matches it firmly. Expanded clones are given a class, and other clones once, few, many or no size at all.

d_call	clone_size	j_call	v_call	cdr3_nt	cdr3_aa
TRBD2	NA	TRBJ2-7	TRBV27	TGTGCCAGCAGTTTCAGCGGGGGGGCGTCCTACGAGCAGTACTTC	CASSFSGGASYEQYF
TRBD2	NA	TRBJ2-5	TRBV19	TGTGCCAGTAGTACCCTGGCGGGGGTTCAAGAGACCCAGTACTTC	CASSTLAGVQETQYF
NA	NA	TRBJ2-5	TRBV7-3	TGTGCCAGCAGCTTCGGCGGCGGAGAGACCCAGTACTTC	CASSFGGGETQYF
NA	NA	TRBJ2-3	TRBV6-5	TGTGCCAGCAGTTCCCCAGGGAGCACAGATACGCAGTATTTT	CASSSPGSTDTQYF
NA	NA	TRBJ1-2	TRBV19	TGTGCCAGTAGTATATGGGGGCAGTATGGCTACACCTTC	CASSIWGQYGYTF
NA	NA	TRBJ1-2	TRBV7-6	TGTGCCAGCAGCTTAGAACCAGGCGCTCCTGGCTACACCTTC	CASSLEPGAPGYTF
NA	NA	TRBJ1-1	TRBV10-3	TGTGCCATCAGTGGACAGCGGAACACTGAAGCTTTCTTT	CAISGQRNTEAFF
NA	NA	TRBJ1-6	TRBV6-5	TGTGCCAGCAGCAGGACATCAAATTCACCCCTCCACTTT	CASSRTSNSPLHF
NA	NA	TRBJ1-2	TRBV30	TGTGCCTGGAGTGTAGAGGCAGGGCTACGCTACACCTTC	CAWSVEAGLRYTF
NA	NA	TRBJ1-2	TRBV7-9	TGTGCCAGCAGCCCCGGACAGAATTTAGCTAACTATGGCTACACCTTC	CASSPGQNLANYGYTF
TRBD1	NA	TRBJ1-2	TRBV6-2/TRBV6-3	TGTGCCAGCAGTTACTCCGGGACAGCATATGGCTACACCTTC	CASSYSGTAYGYTF
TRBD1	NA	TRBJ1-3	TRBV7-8	TGTGCCAGCAGCTGGGACAGACTCAGCTCTGGAAACACCATATATTTT	CASSWDRLSSGNTIYF
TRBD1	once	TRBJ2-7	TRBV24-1	TGTGCCCCCCGGAGACAGGGAGCCTACGAGCAGTACTTC	CAPRRQGAYEQYF
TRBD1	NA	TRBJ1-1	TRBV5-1	TGCGCCAGCAGCTTTGGACAGGGCAGTGAAGCTTTCTTT	CASSFGQGSEAFF
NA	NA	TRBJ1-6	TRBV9	TGTGCCAGCAGCGTTGGTCCGCGGAATTCACCCCTCCACTTT	CASSVGPRNSPLHF
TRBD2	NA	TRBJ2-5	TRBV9	TGTGCCAGCAGCGTACACCCTAGCGGGGGGGCTGGGGAGACCCAGTACTTC	CASSVHPSGGAGETQYF
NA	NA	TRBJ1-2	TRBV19	TGTGCCAGTAGACCGGGACAAACAACTGGCTACACCTTC	CASRPGQTTGYTF
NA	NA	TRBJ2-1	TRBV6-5	TGTGCCAGCAAGGGAGAGACCGGCTCCTACAATGAGCAGTTCTTC	CASKGETGSYNEQFF
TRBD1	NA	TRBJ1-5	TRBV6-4	TGTGCCAGCAGTGCTGACAGGGATCAGCCCCAGCATTTT	CASSADRDQPQHF
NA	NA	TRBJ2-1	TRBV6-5	TGTGCCAGCAATGGGGAAACAGGGCCCCATGAGCAGTTCTTC	CASNGETGPHEQFF
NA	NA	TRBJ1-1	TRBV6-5	TGTGCCAGCAGTAGAGACAGCACTGAAGCTTTCTTT	CASSRDSTEAFF
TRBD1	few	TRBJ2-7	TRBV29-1	TGCAGCGTGGGACAGTCCCGAGGCGAGCAGTACTTC	CSVGQSRGEQYF
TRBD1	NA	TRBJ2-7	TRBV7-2	TGTGCCAGCAGCTTCAACCTAGGACAGGGCAACTACGAGCAGTACTTC	CASSFNLGQGNYEQYF
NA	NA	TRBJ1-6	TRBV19	TGTGCCAGTAGTACCCAGACAGGACGGGTTGGGAATTCACCCCTCCACTTT	CASSTQTGRVGNSPLHF
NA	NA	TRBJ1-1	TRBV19	TGTGCCAGCGCTCGAACCTATTGGACTGAAGCTTTCTTT	CASARTYWTEAFF
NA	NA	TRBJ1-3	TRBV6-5	TGTGCCAGCCGGGGGATATGGACCTCTGGAAACACCATATATTTT	CASRGIWTSGNTIYF
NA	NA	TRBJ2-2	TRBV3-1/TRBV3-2	TGTGCCAGCAGCCCTAGAAACACCGGGGAGCTGTTTTTT	CASSPRNTGELFF
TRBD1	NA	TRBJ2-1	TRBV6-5	TGTGCCAGCCGGAGACAGGGAACCTACAATGAGCAGTTCTTC	CASRRQGTYNEQFF
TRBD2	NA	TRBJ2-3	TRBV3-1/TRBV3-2	TGTGCCAGCAGTCCGGGACTAGTGGAGTCGGATACGCAGTATTTT	CASSPGLVESDTQYF
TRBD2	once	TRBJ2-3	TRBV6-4	TGTGCCAGCAGTCGAGAACTAGCGGATACGCAGTATTTT	CASSRELADTQYF
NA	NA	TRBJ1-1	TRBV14	TGTGCCAGCAGCCAAGATTCTCGCACTGAAGCTTTCTTT	CASSQDSRTEAFF
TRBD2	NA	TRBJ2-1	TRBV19	TGTGCCAGTAGTCCGGGGACTAGCGCCGTCTACAATGAGCAGTTCTTC	CASSPGTSAVYNEQFF
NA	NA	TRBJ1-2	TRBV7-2	TGTGCCAGCAGCCCGAGAGAGACAGGCGTCTATGGCTACACCTTC	CASSPRETGVYGYTF
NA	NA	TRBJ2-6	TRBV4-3	TGCGCCAGCAGCCTAGCCTCTGGGGCCAACGTCCTGACTTTC	CASSLASGANVLTF
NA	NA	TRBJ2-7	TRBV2	TGTGCCAGCACGAGTAGCGGAACCTACGAGCAGTACTTC	CASTSSGTYEQYF
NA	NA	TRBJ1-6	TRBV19	TGTGCCAGTAGACAAGGGACGGGAGTTTCACCCCTCCACTTT	CASRQGTGVSPLHF
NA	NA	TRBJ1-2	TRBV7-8	TGTGCCAGCAGCTTAATGACAGCCTATGGCTACACCTTC	CASSLMTAYGYTF
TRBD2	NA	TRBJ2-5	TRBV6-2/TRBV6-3	TGTGCCAGCAGTTATCCGGGACTAGCGGGGGGAGAGACCCAGTACTTC	CASSYPGLAGGETQYF
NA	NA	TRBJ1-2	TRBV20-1	TGCAGTGCTAGGGGTAGCGATGGCTACACCTTC	CSARGSDGYTF
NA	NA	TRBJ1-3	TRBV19	TGTGCCAGTACACCGCAGGTGGGCTCTGGAAACACCATATATTTT	CASTPQVGSGNTIYF
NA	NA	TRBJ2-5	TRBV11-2	TGTGCCAGCAGCTTAGAGGCGGGGTCCCAAGAGACCCAGTACTTC	CASSLEAGSQETQYF
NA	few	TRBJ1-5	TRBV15	TGTGCCACCATTTTTAATAGCAATCAGCCCCAGCATTTT	CATIFNSNQPQHF
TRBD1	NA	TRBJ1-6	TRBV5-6	TGTGCCAGCAGCTTTGCCGGGACAGGGACGGGTCAGTCACCCCTCCACTTT	CASSFAGTGTGQSPLHF
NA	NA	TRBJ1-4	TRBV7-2	TGTGCCAGCAGCCCCCTCGGGGGGGAAAAACTGTTTTTT	CASSPLGGEKLFF
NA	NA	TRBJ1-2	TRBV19	TGTGCCAGTAGTGTCTACCCGGAGAACTATGGCTACACCTTC	CASSVYPENYGYTF
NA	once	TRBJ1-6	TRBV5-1	TGCGCCAGCAGCTTGACGCAGAACTATAATTCACCCCTCCACTTT	CASSLTQNYNSPLHF
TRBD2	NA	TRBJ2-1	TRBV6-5	TGTGCCAGCCGAAGTCCCGGGACTAGCCAGGGTGGGCAGTTCTTC	CASRSPGTSQGGQFF
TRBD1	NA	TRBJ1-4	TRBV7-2	TGTGCCAGCAGCAAGGACAGGGATTCTGAAAAACTGTTTTTT	CASSKDRDSEKLFF
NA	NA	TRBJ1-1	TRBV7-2	TGTGCCAGCAGCTTAGCGGGGGGGATGAACACTGAAGCTTTCTTT	CASSLAGGMNTEAFF
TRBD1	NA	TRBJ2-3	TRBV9	TGTGCCAGCAGCGTAGGGGTTGGGGACAGCAGCACAGATACGCAGTATTTT	CASSVGVGDSSTDTQYF
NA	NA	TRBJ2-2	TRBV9	TGTGCCAGCAGCACCTCAGGGTGGCCCGGGGAGCTGTTTTTT	CASSTSGWPGELFF
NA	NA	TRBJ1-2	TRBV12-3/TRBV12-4	TGTGCCAGCAGTTTAAGGGGAGGCTACACCTTC	CASSLRGGYTF
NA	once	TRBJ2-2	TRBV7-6	TGTGCCAGCAGCTTAGAGGCAGGGCCGAACACCGGGGAGCTGTTTTTT	CASSLEAGPNTGELFF